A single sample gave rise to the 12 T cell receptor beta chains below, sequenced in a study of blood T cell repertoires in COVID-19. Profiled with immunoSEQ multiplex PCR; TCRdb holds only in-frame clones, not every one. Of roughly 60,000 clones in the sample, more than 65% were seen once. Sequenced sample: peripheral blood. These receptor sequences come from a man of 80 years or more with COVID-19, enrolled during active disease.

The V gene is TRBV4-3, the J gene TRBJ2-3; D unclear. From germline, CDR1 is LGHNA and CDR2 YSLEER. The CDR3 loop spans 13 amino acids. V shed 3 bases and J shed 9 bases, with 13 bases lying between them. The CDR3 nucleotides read TGCGCCAGCAGCCATTTCCAGTCGTACACGCAGTATTTT. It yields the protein CASSHFQSYTQYF.

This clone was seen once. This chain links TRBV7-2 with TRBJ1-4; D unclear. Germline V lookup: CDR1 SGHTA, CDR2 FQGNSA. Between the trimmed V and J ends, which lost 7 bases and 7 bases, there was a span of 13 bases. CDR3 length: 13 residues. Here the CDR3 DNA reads TGTGCCAGCACTTCTTTGGGAGGTGAAAAACTGTTTTTT. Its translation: CASTSLGGEKLFF.

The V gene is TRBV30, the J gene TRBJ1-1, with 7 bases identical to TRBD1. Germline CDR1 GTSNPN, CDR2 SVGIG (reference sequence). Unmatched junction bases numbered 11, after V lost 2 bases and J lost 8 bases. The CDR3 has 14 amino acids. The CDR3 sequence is CAWSFGTAGFEAFF. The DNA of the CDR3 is TGTGCCTGGAGTTTCGGGACAGCGGGTTTCGAAGCTTTCTTT.

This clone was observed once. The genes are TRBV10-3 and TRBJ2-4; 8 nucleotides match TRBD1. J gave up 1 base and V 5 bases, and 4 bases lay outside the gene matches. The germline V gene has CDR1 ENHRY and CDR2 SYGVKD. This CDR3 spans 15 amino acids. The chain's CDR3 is CAISPTGGAKNIQYF. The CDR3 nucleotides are TGTGCCATCAGTCCTACAGGGGGGGCCAAAAACATTCAGTACTTC.

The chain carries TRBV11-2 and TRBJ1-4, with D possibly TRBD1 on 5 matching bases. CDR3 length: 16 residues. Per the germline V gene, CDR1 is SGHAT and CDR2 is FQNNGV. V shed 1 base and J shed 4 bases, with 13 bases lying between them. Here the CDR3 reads CASSLGQTDRNEKLFF. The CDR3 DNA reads TGTGCCAGCAGCTTAGGTCAGACAGACCGTAATGAAAAACTGTTTTTT.

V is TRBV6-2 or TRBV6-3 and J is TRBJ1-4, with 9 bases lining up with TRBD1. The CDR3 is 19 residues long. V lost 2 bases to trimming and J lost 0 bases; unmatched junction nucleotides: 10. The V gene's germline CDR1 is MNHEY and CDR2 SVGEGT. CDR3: CASSYQPGTGRATNEKLFF. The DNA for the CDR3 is TGTGCCAGCAGTTACCAACCCGGGACAGGGCGGGCAACTAATGAAAAACTGTTTTTT.

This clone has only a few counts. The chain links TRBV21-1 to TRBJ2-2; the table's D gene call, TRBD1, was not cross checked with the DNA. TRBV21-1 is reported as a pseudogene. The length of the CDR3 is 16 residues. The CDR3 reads CASSRSRVANTGELFF. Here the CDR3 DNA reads TGTGCCAGCAGCAGATCCAGGGTAGCGAACACCGGGGAGCTGTTTTTT.

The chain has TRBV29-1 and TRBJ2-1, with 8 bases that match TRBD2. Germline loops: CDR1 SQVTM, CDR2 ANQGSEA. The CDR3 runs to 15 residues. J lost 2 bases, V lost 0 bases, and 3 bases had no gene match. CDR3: CSVEEVGRAYNEQFF. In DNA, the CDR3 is TGCAGCGTTGAAGAGGTCGGGAGGGCCTACAATGAGCAGTTCTTC.

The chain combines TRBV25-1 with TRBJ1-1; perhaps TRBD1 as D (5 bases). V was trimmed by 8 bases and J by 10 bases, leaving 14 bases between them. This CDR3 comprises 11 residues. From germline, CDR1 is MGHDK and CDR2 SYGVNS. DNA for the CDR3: TGTGCCAGCGGTTTTGTTGGGGCAGCTTTCTTT. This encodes CASGFVGAAFF. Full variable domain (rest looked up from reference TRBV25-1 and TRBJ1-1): EADIYQTPRYLVIGTGKKITLECSQTMGHDKMYWYQQDPGMELHLIHYSYGVNSTEKGDLSSESTVSRIRTEHFPLTLESARPSHTSQYLCASGFVGAAFFGQGTRLTVV.

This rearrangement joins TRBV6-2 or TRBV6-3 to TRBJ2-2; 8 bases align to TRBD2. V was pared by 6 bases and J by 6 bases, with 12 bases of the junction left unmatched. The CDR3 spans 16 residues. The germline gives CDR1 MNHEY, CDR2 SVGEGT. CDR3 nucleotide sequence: TGTGCCAGCAGCACATCCGGGACTAGTCTGCCCGGGGAGCTGTTTTTT. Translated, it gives CASSTSGTSLPGELFF.

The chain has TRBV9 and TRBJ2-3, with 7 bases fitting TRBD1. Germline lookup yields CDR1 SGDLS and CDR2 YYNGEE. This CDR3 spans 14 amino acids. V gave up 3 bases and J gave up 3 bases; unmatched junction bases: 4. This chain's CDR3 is CASSALQGTDTQYF. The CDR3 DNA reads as TGTGCCAGCAGCGCCTTACAGGGGACAGATACGCAGTATTTT.

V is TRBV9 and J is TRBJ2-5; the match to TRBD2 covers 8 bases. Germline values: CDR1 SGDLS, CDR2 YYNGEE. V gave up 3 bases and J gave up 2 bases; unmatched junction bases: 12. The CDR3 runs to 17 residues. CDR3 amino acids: CASSALGRSGGQETQYF. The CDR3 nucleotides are TGTGCCAGCAGCGCCTTGGGGCGGAGCGGGGGACAAGAGACCCAGTACTTC.